This T cell receptor (beta chain) appears in the sequencing data of a study of human T cells and chemical hapten exposure. Whole-study findings and limits: TCRs at a frequency above 1 in 1000 stayed unchanged with DPC sensitization. Versus controls, significantly more large CDR3 similarity clusters arose from expanded TCRs.

As for time point: patch test 3, about 24 weeks after DPC sensitization. The treatment was: therapeutic diphenylcyclopropenone sensitization with weekly scalp DPC. Drawing of blood took place ahead of applying each patch test. This clonotype came up a few times. Its cognate antigen is unknown. Authors' data handling: Sample TCR totals centred on a median of roughly 96,000, ranging about 20,000 to 750,000. Using its own MiXCR run on the RACE reads, TCRdb lists one record per CDR3 protein. TCRdb's processing, not the authors', yielded these V and J calls. The sample shows more than 85,000 distinct CDR3 sequences, about 34% of them seen only once. The CDR3 runs to 14 residues. Germline loops: CDR1 MNHEY, CDR2 SVGEGT. V was trimmed by 5 bases and J by 2 bases, leaving 13 bases between them.

This chain joins TRBV6-2 or TRBV6-3 and TRBJ2-7; either TRBD1 or TRBD2 may supply D (5 bases each). This receptor was taken from a man aged 35 to 55 with alopecia areata. Some clones in this sample may be carry-over from other donors' samples. Sequencing was performed on whole blood, taken in connection with sensitization to the hapten diphenylcyclopropenone (DPC). Here the CDR3 reads CASSPGTTTYEQYF. CDR3 sequence (DNA): TGTGCCAGCAGTCCCGGGACGACCACCTACGAGCAGTACTTC.